One and the same sample provided the 8 T cell receptor beta chains below, sequenced in a study of cytotoxic CD8 clonotypes in ibrutinib-treated CLL. Profiling relied on immunoSEQ multiplex PCR, and the TCRdb table lists in-frame clones only, not all of them. The data hold approximately 100,000 clones, with approximately 78% observed a single time. This specimen consisted of PBMCs, obtained after 12 months of ibrutinib treatment. All receptors derive from a human donor with chronic lymphocytic leukemia.

The chain employs TRBV20-1 and TRBJ1-1; D is uncertain. The germline V gene encodes CDR1 DFQATT and CDR2 SNEGSKA (reference sequence). Deletions cut 7 bases from V and 10 bases from J, with 13 bases between. CDR3 length: 10 amino acids. CDR3 nucleotides: TGCAGTGTCGCAAGCCTGGTAGCTTTCTTT. Its protein product is CSVASLVAFF.

J is TRBJ1-1 and V is TRBV6-6, with D possibly being TRBD1 (5 bases). Germline values: CDR1 MNHNY, CDR2 SVGAGI (reference sequence). There are 16 residues in the CDR3. The V and J ends lost 0 bases and 5 bases respectively, with 16 bases between them. The CDR3 spells CASSYSIGQGWTEAFF. In DNA, the CDR3 is TGTGCCAGCAGTTACTCGATAGGGCAGGGTTGGACTGAAGCTTTCTTT.

This chain joins TRBV7-2 and TRBJ2-2, with 8 bases fitting TRBD1. CDR1 is SGHTA, CDR2 FQGNSA, per germline. CDR3 length: 16 residues. V was clipped by 4 bases and J by 5 bases; unmatched bases: 9. The CDR3 loop is CASSSLDRVMTGELFF. The CDR3 bases are TGTGCCAGCAGCTCTCTGGACAGGGTAATGACCGGGGAGCTGTTTTTT.

This chain joins TRBV5-6 and TRBJ1-6; D unresolved. Deletions cut 3 bases from V and 1 base from J, with 14 bases between. CDR1 and CDR2 (germline): SGHDT, YYEEEE. The CDR3 runs 17 residues. The CDR3 region is CASSSGPSQSYNSPLHF. DNA of the CDR3: TGTGCCAGCAGCTCAGGACCATCCCAATCCTATAATTCACCCCTCCACTTT. Full variable domain (missing parts from reference TRBV5-6 and TRBJ1-6): DAGVTQSPTHLIKTRGQQVTLRCSPKSGHDTVSWYQQALGQGPQFIFQYYEEEERQRGNFPDRFSGHQFPNYSSELNVNALLLGDSALYLCASSSGPSQSYNSPLHFGNGTRLTVT.

The J gene is TRBJ1-1, the V gene TRBV6-1; no reliable D call. V shed 6 bases and J shed 3 bases, with 17 bases lying between them. The CDR3 covers 15 residues. Per the germline V gene, CDR1 is MNHNS and CDR2 is SASEGT. CDR3 residues: CASSKGFNTDTEAFF. The CDR3 nucleotides are TGTGCCAGCAGCAAAGGGTTCAACACGGACACTGAAGCTTTCTTT.

The chain joins TRBV5-3 to TRBJ2-7, with 8 bases aligning to TRBD1. TRBV5-3 is known as an ORF, though its function is uncertain. V lost 5 bases and J lost 0; bases outside the gene matches: 7. The CDR3 extends over 15 amino acids. The CDR3 DNA sequence: TGTGCCAGAAGTTCAAGACAGGGGAGCTCCTACGAGCAGTACTTC. It translates to CARSSRQGSSYEQYF.

This rearrangement joins TRBV2 to TRBJ2-5; D is undetermined. Trimming shortened V by 7 bases and J by 5 bases, and 11 bases separated the two germline ends. Germline V CDR1 and CDR2: SNHLY, FYNNEI. This CDR3 is built from 12 residues. CDR3 nucleotide sequence: TGTGCCAGCAATCTCCTGACTGAGACCCAGTACTTC. This translates into CASNLLTETQYF.

The V gene is TRBV7-8, the J gene TRBJ1-1; D might be TRBD1 (5 bases). V lost 1 base to trimming and J lost 0 bases, with 12 bases between them. The CDR3 is 16 amino acids. Looked up from germline, CDR1 is SGHVS and CDR2 is FQNEAQ. The CDR3: CASSLEGAGMNTEAFF. The CDR3 DNA follows: TGTGCCAGCAGCTTAGAAGGGGCGGGAATGAACACTGAAGCTTTCTTT.